This T cell receptor beta chain was obtained from a study of CXCR3-negative and CXCR3-positive naive CD8 T cells (dated 2019 in TCRdb). Broadly, across the study: In total, some 130 million TRB reads were obtained, corresponding to roughly 1.5 +/- 0.3 million reads per library. Naive subsets from a handful of donors and memory cells from 3 donors were included in the TRBV-TRBJ cluster analysis. Diversity and physicochemical repertoire analyses were performed on 11 donors pooled from two independent experiments. The investigation overall reported the following: Freshly isolated PBMCs were used for most assays because CXCR3 expression partially decreased after cryopreservation. Surface CD5, linked to self-reactivity in mice, was comparable between naive subsets; TCR interaction strength was therefore also inferred from TRB CDR3 physicochemical properties. TRB CDR3s from CXCR3-positive naive cells showed higher hydrophobicity (lower Kidera factor 4), lower energy, and higher strength and volume indices than CXCR3-negative naive cells. Comparably high repertoire diversity was found in both naive subsets, whereas much lower repertoire diversity was found in memory CD8+ T cells. TRBV-TRBJ usage was similar between naive CXCR3-negative and CXCR3-positive cells from the same donor, while memory cells showed distinct patterns.

Each CD8+ T cell subset was flow-sorted in triplicate, with some 300,000 cells per subset placed directly into RLT lysis buffer. Naive CD8+ T cells were defined stringently as CD45RO-CCR7+CD27+CD95- to exclude memory contaminants. Using standard density gradient centrifugation, peripheral blood mononuclear cells were isolated from buffy coats. Naive CXCR3-negative and CXCR3-positive CD8+ T cells were flow-sorted using a FACSAria III. An RNeasy Mini Kit was used to extract total RNA from the sorted cells. The CDR3 sequence holds 12 residues, the cysteine and phenylalanine included. Only the protein sequence is given. The germline V gene yields MNHGY for CDR1 and SAAAGT for CDR2. The sequencing machine was a NextSeq 550. The Human TCR Profiling Kit (MiLaboratory) was used to prepare UMI-labeled 5' RACE TRB cDNA libraries. cDNA synthesis used the entire amount of extracted RNA, and PCR amplification then used the entire amount of cDNA produced. Libraries were prepared in parallel using an identical number of PCR cycles. The paper's data handling went like this. With a minimum of two reads required per UMI, MIGEC and MiXCR pulled out about 50,000 +/- 9,200 unique UMI-labeled TRB cDNA molecules from each library. Each library averaged roughly 36,000 +/- 9,600 functional in-frame TRB CDR3 nucleotide clonotypes without stop codons. Diversity metrics, including normalized Shannon-Wiener and Chao1, were computed in VDJtools after downsampling to 5000 UMI-labeled TRB molecules per sample. Clonotype-size-weighted physicochemical properties of the central five CDR3 residues (interaction energy, strength, volume and Kidera factor 4) were computed in VDJtools. One entry per CDR3 protein sequence results from the TCRdb reprocessing of the reads, with DNA left out. The V and J calls follow TCRdb's processing rather than the paper's. The sample's records list about 89,000 distinct CDR3 sequences. The ten top clones hold approximately 0.5% of the sample.

Notes on this clonotype: This clone's antigen is unknown.

The rearranged chain carries TRBV6-8 and TRBJ2-7; the TCRdb call, TRBD1, lacks DNA for checking. The TCR was taken from a human donor in good health. Some clones in this sample may be carry-over from other donors' samples. Sequencing was performed on naive CXCR3+ CD8+ T cells from blood. Taken with the paper, the label for cell subset or site translates to: CD45RO-CCR7+CD27+CD95- naive CD8+ T cells expressing CXCR3 (TNR3+). This receptor has the CDR3 CASSRVRDEQYF.